This T cell receptor (beta chain) came from a study of spatial heterogeneity in lung cancer. At the level of the study: The library had UMIs, and each TCR and UMI pair averaged more than ten raw reads. Points from the study as a whole: Within tumors, counts of expanded alpha and beta TCRs tracked tumor mutation counts.

This clonotype was detected ten times or more. The antigen is unknown. The size of this beta chain means little, since it is a stray read in a library made for alpha chains. The length of the CDR3 is 13 residues. V was pared by 5 bases and J by 2 bases, with 9 bases between. CDR1 MDHEN and CDR2 SYDVKM come from the germline V gene. Single TCR cDNA molecules each had their own unique molecular identifier. MiXCR, run by TCRdb on the 5' RACE reads, gives a single entry per CDR3 protein. This repertoire shows several thousand distinct CDR3 sequences, around 12% found once; its top ten account for roughly 28%. Regarding time point: sample taken at primary tumor resection. TCRs were sequenced from unsorted whole RNA of tumor, nontumor lung or PBMC.

This receptor was taken from a male donor with early-stage non-small cell lung cancer. The starting material was lung tumor tissue, obtained at surgery. This chain uses TRBV28 with TRBJ1-2, with no clear D. DNA for the CDR3: TGTGCCAGCAGTCCAGGTTCGAACTATGGCTACACCTTC. This codes for CASSPGSNYGYTF.